Listed below are T cell receptor beta chains from one sample, sequenced in a study of Graves' ophthalmopathy and Graves' hyperthyroidism. MiXCR, run by TCRdb on the multiplex PCR reads, gives a single entry per CDR3 protein. The sample contains roughly 500,000 distinct CDR3 sequences, 13% to 15% of which appear only once. The sequencing sample was made of blood. These receptors all come from a woman younger than 45 with Graves' ophthalmopathy. Both conserved end residues are trimmed from each CDR3.

>TRBJ1-1|TRBV19
ASSIVRLPGGTEAF
>TRBJ1-6|TRBV2
ASRPIMDRVNSPLH
>TRBJ2-7|TRBV6-5
ASSYADSYEQY
>TRBJ2-2|TRBV4-2
ASSLATSWAGELF
>TRBJ2-2|TRBV6-1
ASSEARLAYRAGELF
>TRBJ1-1|TRBV2
ASSSTGVDTEAF
>TRBJ1-5|TRBV12-5
ASGLGPNQPQH
>TRBJ2-7|TRBV28
ASSLIQRGSYEQY
>TRBJ2-5|TRBV28
ASSFQAAVWVGVQETQY
>TRBJ1-2|TRBV30
AWTRQGGPYGYT
>TRBJ1-2|TRBV13
ASSSGLGYGYT
>TRBJ1-5|TRBV12-3/TRBV12-4
ASSYGQVPYQPQH
>TRBJ1-1|TRBV9
ASSVAQGEGRTF